The TCR beta chain under discussion was sequenced for a study of breast tumors, draining lymph nodes, adjacent tissues. Study outcomes and limitations: Compared with basal-like, luminal-like tumors shared significantly more repertoire with nontumor tissue. Data only fit, rather than demonstrated, lymph node origin of most tumor T cells.

A remark on this clonotype: What it binds is not known.

Trimming removed 4 bases from V and 5 bases from J, with 13 bases in between. The germline V gene encodes CDR1 KGHDR and CDR2 SFDVKD. There are 14 residues in the CDR3. TCRdb processed the multiplex PCR reads anew with MiXCR; each CDR3 protein has one entry. The top ten clones hold about 2.3% of a sample with about 140,000 distinct CDR3 sequences, approximately 32% of them seen once. Samples came from axillary lymph nodes draining the breast cancer. This chain joins TRBV24-1 and TRBJ2-5, with D perhaps matching TRBD1 or TRBD2 (6 bases each). The sample consisted of axillary lymph node tissue. The source is a female donor with breast cancer. Some clones in this sample may be carry-over from other donors' samples. The CDR3 here is CATSEPGEAETQYF. The CDR3 bases are TGTGCCACCAGTGAGCCAGGGGAGGCGGAGACCCAGTACTTC.